The subject of this entry is one T cell receptor (beta chain). Amplification used 60 Vbeta primers and 13 Jbeta primers. Sequenced by immunoSEQ multiplex PCR; TCRdb stores in-frame clones only, minus some. The table has approximately 100,000 clones, 74% seen once. The sample comes from a study of cytomegalovirus exposure and HLA in healthy donors. Germline assignment: CDR1 SEHNR and CDR2 FQNEAQ (reference sequence). This CDR3 contains 14 residues. V lost 0 bases, J lost 5 bases, and 10 bases lay in between. The chain couples TRBV7-9 to TRBJ1-2; D is unresolved. This clonotype originated in a man aged 45-65 years in good health and CMV-seropositive. Sequenced: PBMCs. CDR3 coding DNA: TGTGCCAGCAGCTTAGCCGGACTGTTATATGGCTACACCTTC. Amino acids: CASSLAGLLYGYTF.